This T cell receptor (beta chain) was found in a study of blood T cell repertoires in COVID-19. Looking at the study overall: Samples taken during acute and convalescent COVID-19 were collected in the United States, Italy and Spain. T cells, B-cell-depleted T cells, or PBMCs provided the cDNA or gDNA that served as material.

Original processing methods: Amplification of reference gene primers provided the estimated nucleated cell counts. Data came from immunoSEQ multiplex PCR; TCRdb stores just in-frame clones and leaves some out. The DNA gave D and trimming, while V, J and clone size come from that table. The sample has 250,000 to 350,000 clones; 65% to 85% are singletons. Looked up from germline, CDR1 is SGDLS and CDR2 is YYNGEE. The CDR3 extends over 16 amino acids. After removal of 3 bases from V and 2 bases from J, the junction contained 8 bases not matched to a gene. Seattle enrolled patients during active infection and tracked them longitudinally.

The gene calls are TRBV9 and TRBJ2-3; TRBD1 matches at 8 bases. The receptor was isolated from a human donor with COVID-19, enrolled during active disease. The donor label of this sample is uncertain. Sequencing was performed on peripheral blood. CDR3 bases: TGTGCCAGCAGCGCCAGACAGGGGAGAGTCACAGATACGCAGTATTTT. Its protein is CASSARQGRVTDTQYF.